This T cell receptor (beta chain) is drawn from a study of T cell responses to AZD1222 COVID-19 vaccine. Regarding this clone: Its antigen is not identified.

TCRdb keeps only in-frame clones here, not all; method: immunoSEQ multiplex PCR. The sample has 90,000 to 150,000 clones; approximately 90% are singletons. Broader study findings: It should be noted that donors were predominantly white British and more often female, and clonal diversity was possibly underestimated. Of the AZD1222 recipients, only 5 to 7 were seropositive at baseline. An increase in Spike-specific TCR breadth and depth was observed after two AZD1222 doses.

The V gene's germline CDR1 is SQVTM and CDR2 ANQGSEA. The CDR3 loop spans 13 amino acids. Trimming removed 5 bases from V and 0 bases from J; junction bases left unmatched: 0. This chain connects TRBV29-1 to TRBJ2-2; 7 nucleotides match TRBD2. This TCR derives from an adult in good health. Here the sequenced sample was peripheral blood, taken on day 0 of AZD1222 vaccination. The CDR3 spells CSVRGANTGELFF. The CDR3 DNA reads TGCAGCGTTCGGGGGGCGAACACCGGGGAGCTGTTTTTT.